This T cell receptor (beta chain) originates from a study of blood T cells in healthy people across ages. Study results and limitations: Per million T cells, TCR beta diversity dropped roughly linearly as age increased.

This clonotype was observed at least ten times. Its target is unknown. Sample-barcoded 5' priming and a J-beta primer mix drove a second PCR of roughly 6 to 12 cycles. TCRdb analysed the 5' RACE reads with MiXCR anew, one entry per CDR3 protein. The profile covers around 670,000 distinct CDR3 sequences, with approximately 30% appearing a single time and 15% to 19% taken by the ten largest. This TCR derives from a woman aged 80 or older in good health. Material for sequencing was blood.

The CDR3 DNA reads as TGTGCCACCAGCAGCGCTCGAGGCAATGAGCAGTTCTTC. Protein product: CATSSARGNEQFF. V and J are TRBV15 and TRBJ2-1; D not resolved. The CDR3 has 13 residues. Germline loops: CDR1 LNHNV, CDR2 YYDKDF (reference sequence). Trimming removed 3 bases from V and 6 bases from J, with 9 bases in between.